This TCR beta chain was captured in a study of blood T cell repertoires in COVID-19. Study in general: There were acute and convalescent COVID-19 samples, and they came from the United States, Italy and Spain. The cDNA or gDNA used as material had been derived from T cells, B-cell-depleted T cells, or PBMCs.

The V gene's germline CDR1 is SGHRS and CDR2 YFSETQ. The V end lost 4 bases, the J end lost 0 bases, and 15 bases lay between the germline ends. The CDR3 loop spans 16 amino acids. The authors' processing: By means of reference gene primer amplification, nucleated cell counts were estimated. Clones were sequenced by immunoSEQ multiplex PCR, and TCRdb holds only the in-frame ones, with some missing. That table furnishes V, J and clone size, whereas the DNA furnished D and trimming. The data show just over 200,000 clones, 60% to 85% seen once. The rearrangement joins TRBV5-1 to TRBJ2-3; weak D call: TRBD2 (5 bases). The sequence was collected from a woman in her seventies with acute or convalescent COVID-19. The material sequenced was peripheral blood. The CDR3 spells CASSPLGRTSTDTQYF. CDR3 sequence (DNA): TGCGCCAGCAGCCCCTTGGGCAGGACTAGCACAGATACGCAGTATTTT.